This T cell receptor beta chain was recorded in a study of OX40 agonist ivuxolimab in advanced cancers. About the study: It was ivuxolimab, an agonistic anti-OX40 (CD134) antibody, that patients were treated with. Patients were dosed intravenously with ivuxolimab at 0.01 to 10 mg/kg every 2 weeks.

The study, taken as a whole, reports: CD8+ T cells showed, on average, more clonal expansion than CD4+ cells.

The data were produced by immunoSEQ multiplex PCR, yet TCRdb's version contains in-frame clones alone and is incomplete. The sample includes about 32,000 clones, 85% to 95% seen only once; the top ten take about 4.5%. V was cut by 2 bases and J by 0 bases, with 5 bases left in between. CDR3 size: 14 residues. Germline assignment: CDR1 MGHRA and CDR2 YSYEKL. In its sample, this clone was seen a few times. The antigen is not known. The chain links TRBV4-1 to TRBJ1-5; no firm D call. This sample comprised CD4+ or CD8+ T cells sorted from blood, obtained in a trial of the OX40 agonist ivuxolimab. The receptor's source is an adult with an advanced solid tumor such as melanoma, head and neck, liver or kidney cancer. CDR3 protein: CASSQFDSNQPQHF. The CDR3 bases are TGCGCCAGCAGCCAATTTGATAGCAATCAGCCCCAGCATTTT.